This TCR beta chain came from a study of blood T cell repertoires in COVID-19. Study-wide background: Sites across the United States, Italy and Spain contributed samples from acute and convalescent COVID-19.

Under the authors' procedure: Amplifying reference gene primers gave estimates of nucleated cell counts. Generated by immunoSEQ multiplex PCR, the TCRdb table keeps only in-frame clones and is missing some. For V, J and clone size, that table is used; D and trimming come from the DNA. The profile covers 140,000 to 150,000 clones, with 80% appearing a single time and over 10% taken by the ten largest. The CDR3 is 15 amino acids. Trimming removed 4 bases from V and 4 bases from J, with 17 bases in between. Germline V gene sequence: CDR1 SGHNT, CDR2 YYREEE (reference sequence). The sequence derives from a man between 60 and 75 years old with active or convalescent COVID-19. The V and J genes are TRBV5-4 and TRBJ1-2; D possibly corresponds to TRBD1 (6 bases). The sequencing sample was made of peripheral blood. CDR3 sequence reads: CASSTGMGPVYGYTF. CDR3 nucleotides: TGTGCCAGCAGCACAGGGATGGGGCCCGTCTATGGCTACACCTTC.